The T cell receptor (beta chain) described here comes from a study of identical twins. The table lists this clonotype with a few counts. Using its own MiXCR run on the 5' RACE reads, TCRdb lists one record per CDR3 protein. The sample holds roughly 720,000 distinct CDR3 sequences, about 20% seen once. The sample was also linked to a second study, of T cells expressing NK-cell markers.

The source of this sequence is a woman aged 18-29 years in good health. Input material: PBMCs.

CDR3 sequence (DNA): TGTGCCACCAGCAGAGCCGACACCGCGAGCGGAAATACGCAGTATTTT. Protein sequence: CATSRADTASGNTQYF. The rearrangement links TRBV15 to TRBJ2-3, with a tentative D call TRBD2 (5 bases). Trimming cost V 1 base and J 7 bases, with 18 bases left between them. The CDR3 extends over 16 amino acids. Germline-derived CDR1 and CDR2 are LNHNV and YYDKDF (reference sequence). Variable domain in full (rest from reference TRBV15 and TRBJ2-3): DAMVIQNPRYQVTQFGKPVTLSCSQTLNHNVMYWYQQKSSQAPKLLFHYYDKDFNNEADTPDNFQSRRPNTSFCFLDIRSPGLGDTAMYLCATSRADTASGNTQYFGPGTRLTVL.